Listed here are 9 T cell receptor beta chains from one sample, sequenced in a study of cytomegalovirus exposure and HLA in healthy donors. The protocol was immunoSEQ multiplex PCR, while the TCRdb copy is restricted to in-frame clones and leaves out a portion. The data show 82,000 or so clones, with 85% to 95% seen just once and 0.55% to 0.75% held by the top ten. Specimen: PBMCs. The receptors were sampled from a man between 18 and 35 years old in good health and CMV-seronegative.

This clone was observed a handful of times. The chain links TRBV19 to TRBJ2-2, with D hard to call. CDR1 is LNHDA, CDR2 SQIVND, per germline (reference sequence). V was clipped by 4 bases and J by 1 base, with 7 bases between them. The length of the CDR3 is 14 residues. The CDR3 nucleotides read TGTGCCAGTAGTACCCACTTGAACACCGGGGAGCTGTTTTTT. As protein: CASSTHLNTGELFF. Variable domain in full (rest from reference TRBV19 and TRBJ2-2): DGGITQSPKYLFRKEGQNVTLSCEQNLNHDAMYWYRQDPGQGLRLIYYSQIVNDFQKGDIAEGYSVSREKKESFPLTVTSAQKNPTAFYLCASSTHLNTGELFFGEGSRLTVL.

This chain uses TRBV5-4 with TRBJ1-4; D is perhaps TRBD1 (6 bases). Deletions cut 0 bases from V and 1 base from J, with 13 bases between. Germline V gene data show CDR1 as SGHNT and CDR2 as YYREEE (reference sequence). The CDR3 spans 17 residues. For the CDR3, the DNA is TGTGCCAGCAGCTTGGGGCAGGGGATACGAACTAATGAAAAACTGTTTTTT. It is translated as CASSLGQGIRTNEKLFF.

In this sample, this clone turned up once. V is TRBV6-6 and J is TRBJ2-3; 8 nucleotides line up with TRBD1. The CDR3 loop spans 15 amino acids. Germline-derived CDR1 and CDR2 are MNHNY and SVGAGI (reference sequence). Losses at the gene ends were 11 bases for V and 2 bases for J; bases not matched to a gene: 12. CDR3 sequence (DNA): TGTGCCCTCCGAGGACAGGGCGATAACACAGATACGCAGTATTTT. Protein sequence: CALRGQGDNTDTQYF.

The genes are TRBV7-2 and TRBJ1-5; 8 bases line up with TRBD1. This CDR3 spans 13 amino acids. Germline CDR1 is SGHTA and CDR2 is FQGNSA. The ends lost 8 bases at V and 6 bases at J; junction bases unmatched: 6. The CDR3 bases are TGTGCCAGCGGGAGAGACAGGGGTCAGCCCCAGCATTTT. Its translation: CASGRDRGQPQHF.

V usage is TRBV9 and J usage is TRBJ2-5, with 10 positions matching TRBD2. Germline CDR1 reads SGDLS; CDR2 reads YYNGEE. V shed 1 base and J 5 bases; nucleotides not matched to a gene: 8. The CDR3 is 16 amino acids. The CDR3 region has the DNA TGTGCCAGCAGCGTACGAGCGGGAGGGCCCCGGGAGACCCAGTACTTC. Encoded protein: CASSVRAGGPRETQYF.

V and J are TRBV27 and TRBJ2-7; 8 bases are shared with TRBD1. Germline CDR1 is MNHEY and CDR2 is SMNVEV (reference sequence). This CDR3 spans 15 amino acids. Losses at the gene ends were 4 bases for V and 3 bases for J; bases not matched to a gene: 8. Here the CDR3 reads CASSYTDRGYYEQYF. The CDR3, as DNA: TGTGCCAGCAGTTACACCGACAGGGGCTACTACGAGCAGTACTTC.

J is TRBJ1-2 and V is TRBV5-1, with D unclear. Germline CDR1 and CDR2: SGHRS and YFSETQ. V was trimmed by 0 bases and J by 6 bases, leaving 9 bases between them. This CDR3 is 13 amino acids long. The CDR3 bases are TGCGCCAGCAGCTTGGGGTTACTCCATGGCTACACCTTC. This sequence encodes CASSLGLLHGYTF.

The rearrangement joins TRBV9 to TRBJ2-2; D possibly corresponds to TRBD1 (6 bases). V was shortened by 2 bases and J by 0 bases, with 11 bases between the two germline ends. CDR1 is SGDLS and CDR2 is YYNGEE in the germline V gene. The CDR3 sequence is 16 residues long. The CDR3 reads CASSVGANTNTGELFF. In nucleotides, the CDR3 is TGTGCCAGCAGCGTGGGGGCTAACACGAACACCGGGGAGCTGTTTTTT.

This rearrangement joins TRBV15 to TRBJ2-7; TRBD2 aligns across 7 bases. CDR1 is LNHNV and CDR2 is YYDKDF in the germline V gene (reference sequence). The V segment lost 3 bases and the J segment 6 bases; nucleotides outside the gene matches: 5. This CDR3 has 13 residues. Written as DNA, the CDR3 is TGTGCCACCAGCAGGGGGACTACTCCCGAGCAGTACTTC. Amino acids: CATSRGTTPEQYF.